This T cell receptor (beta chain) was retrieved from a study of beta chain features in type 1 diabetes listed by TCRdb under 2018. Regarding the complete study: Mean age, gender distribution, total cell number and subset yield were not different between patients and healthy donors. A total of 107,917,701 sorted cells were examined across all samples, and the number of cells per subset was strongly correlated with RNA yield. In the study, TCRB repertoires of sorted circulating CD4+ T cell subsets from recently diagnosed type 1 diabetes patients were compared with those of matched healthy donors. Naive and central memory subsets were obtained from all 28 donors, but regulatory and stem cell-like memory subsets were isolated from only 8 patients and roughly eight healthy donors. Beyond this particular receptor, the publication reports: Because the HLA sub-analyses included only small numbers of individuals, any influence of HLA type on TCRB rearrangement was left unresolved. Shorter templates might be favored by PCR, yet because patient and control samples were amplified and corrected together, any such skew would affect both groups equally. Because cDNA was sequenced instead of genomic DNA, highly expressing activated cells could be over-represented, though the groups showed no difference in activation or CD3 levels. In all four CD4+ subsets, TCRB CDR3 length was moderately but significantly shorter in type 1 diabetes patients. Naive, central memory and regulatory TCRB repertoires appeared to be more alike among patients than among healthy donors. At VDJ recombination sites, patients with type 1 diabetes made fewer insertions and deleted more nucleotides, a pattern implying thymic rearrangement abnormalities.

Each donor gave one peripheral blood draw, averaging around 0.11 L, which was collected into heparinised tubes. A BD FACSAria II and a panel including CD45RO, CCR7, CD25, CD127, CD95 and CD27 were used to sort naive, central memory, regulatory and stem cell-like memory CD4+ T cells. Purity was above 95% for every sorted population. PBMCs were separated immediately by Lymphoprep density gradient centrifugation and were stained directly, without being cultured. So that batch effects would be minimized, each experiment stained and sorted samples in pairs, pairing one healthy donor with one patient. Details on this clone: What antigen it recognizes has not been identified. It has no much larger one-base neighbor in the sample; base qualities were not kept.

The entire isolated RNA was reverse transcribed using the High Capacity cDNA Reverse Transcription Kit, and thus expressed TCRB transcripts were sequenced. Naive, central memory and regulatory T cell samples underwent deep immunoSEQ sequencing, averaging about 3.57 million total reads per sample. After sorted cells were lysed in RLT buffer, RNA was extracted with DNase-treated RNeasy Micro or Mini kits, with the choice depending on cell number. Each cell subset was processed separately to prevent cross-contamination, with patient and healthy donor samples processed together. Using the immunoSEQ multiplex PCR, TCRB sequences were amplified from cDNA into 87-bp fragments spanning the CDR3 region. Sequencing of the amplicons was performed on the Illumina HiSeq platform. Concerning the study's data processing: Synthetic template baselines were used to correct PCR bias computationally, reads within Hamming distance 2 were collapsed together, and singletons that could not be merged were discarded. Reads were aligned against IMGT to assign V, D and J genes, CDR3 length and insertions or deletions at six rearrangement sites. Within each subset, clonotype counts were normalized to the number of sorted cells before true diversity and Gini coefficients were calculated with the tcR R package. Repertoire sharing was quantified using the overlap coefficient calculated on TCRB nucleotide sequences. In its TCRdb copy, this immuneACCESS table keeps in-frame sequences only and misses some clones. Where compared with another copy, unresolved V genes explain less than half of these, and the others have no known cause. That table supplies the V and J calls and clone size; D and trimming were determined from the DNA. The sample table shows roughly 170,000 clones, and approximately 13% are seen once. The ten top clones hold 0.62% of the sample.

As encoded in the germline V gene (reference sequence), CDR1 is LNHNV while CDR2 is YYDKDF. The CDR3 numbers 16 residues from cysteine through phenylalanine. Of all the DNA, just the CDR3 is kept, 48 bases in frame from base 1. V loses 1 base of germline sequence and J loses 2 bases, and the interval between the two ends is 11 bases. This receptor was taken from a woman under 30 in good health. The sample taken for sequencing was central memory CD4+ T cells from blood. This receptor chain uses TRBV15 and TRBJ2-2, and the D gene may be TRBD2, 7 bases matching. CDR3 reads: CATSRGSGTNTGELFF. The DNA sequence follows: TGTGCCACCAGCAGAGGGAGCGGGACAAACACCGGGGAGCTGTTTTTT.